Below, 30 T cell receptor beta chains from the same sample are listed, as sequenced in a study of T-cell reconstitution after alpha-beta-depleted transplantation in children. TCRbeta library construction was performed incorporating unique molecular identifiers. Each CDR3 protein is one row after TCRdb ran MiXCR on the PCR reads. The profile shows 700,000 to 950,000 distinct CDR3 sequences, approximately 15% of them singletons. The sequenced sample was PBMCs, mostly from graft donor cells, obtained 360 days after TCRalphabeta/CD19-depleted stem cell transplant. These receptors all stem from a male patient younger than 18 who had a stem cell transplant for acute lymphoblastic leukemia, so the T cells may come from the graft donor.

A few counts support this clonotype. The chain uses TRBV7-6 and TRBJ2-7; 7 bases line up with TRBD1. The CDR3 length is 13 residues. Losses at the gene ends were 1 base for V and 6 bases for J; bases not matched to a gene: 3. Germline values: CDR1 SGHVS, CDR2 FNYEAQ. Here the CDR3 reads CASSLVHRGEQYF. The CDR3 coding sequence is TGTGCCAGCAGCTTAGTCCACAGGGGCGAGCAGTACTTC.

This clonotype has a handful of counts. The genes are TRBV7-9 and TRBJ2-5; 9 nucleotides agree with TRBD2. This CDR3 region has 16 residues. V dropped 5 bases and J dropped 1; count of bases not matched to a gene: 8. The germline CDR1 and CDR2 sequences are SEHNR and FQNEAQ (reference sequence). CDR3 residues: CASSRLAELAQETQYF. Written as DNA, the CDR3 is TGTGCCAGCAGCCGACTAGCGGAACTGGCCCAAGAGACCCAGTACTTC.

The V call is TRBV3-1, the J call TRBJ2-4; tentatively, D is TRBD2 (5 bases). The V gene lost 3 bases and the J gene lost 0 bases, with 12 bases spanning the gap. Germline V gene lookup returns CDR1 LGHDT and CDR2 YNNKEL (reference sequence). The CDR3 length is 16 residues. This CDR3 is CASSQSSRLAKNIQYF. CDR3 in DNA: TGTGCCAGCAGCCAGTCTAGCAGATTAGCCAAAAACATTCAGTACTTC. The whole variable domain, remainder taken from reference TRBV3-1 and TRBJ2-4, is DTAVSQTPKYLVTQMGNDKSIKCEQNLGHDTMYWYKQDSKKFLKIMFSYNNKELIINETVPNRFSPKSPDKAHLNLHINSLELGDSAVYFCASSQSSRLAKNIQYFGAGTRLSVL.

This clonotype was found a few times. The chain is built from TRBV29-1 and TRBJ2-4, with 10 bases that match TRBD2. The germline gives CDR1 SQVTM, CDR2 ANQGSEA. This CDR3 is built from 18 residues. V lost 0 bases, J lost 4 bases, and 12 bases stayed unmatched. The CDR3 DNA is TGCAGCGTTGAAGAGGGACCGGTAGCGGGAGGTGCAAAAAACATTCAGTACTTC. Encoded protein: CSVEEGPVAGGAKNIQYF.

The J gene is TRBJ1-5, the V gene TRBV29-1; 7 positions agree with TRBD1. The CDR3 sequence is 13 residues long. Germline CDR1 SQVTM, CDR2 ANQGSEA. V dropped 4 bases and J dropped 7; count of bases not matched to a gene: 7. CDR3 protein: CSVATRQGQPQHF. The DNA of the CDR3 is TGCAGCGTTGCGACCAGACAGGGACAGCCCCAGCATTTT. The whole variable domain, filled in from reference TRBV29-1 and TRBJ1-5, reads SAVISQKPSRDICQRGTSLTIQCQVDSQVTMMFWYRQQPGQSLTLIATANQGSEATYESGFVIDKFPISRPNLTFSTLTVSNMSPEDSSIYLCSVATRQGQPQHFGDGTRLSIL.

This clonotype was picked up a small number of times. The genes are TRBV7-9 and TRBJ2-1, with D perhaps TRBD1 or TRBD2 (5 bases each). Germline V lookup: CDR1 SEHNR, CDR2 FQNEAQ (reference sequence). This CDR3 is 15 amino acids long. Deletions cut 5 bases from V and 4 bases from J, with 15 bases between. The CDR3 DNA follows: TGTGCCAGCAGCCCTTGGGGGAAAGTTTACAATGAGCAGTTCTTC. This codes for CASSPWGKVYNEQFF. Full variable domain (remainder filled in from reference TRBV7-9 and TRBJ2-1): DTGVSQNPRHKITKRGQNVTFRCDPISEHNRLYWYRQTLGQGPEFLTYFQNEAQLEKSRLLSDRFSAERPKGSFSTLEIQRTEQGDSAMYLCASSPWGKVYNEQFFGPGTRLTVL.

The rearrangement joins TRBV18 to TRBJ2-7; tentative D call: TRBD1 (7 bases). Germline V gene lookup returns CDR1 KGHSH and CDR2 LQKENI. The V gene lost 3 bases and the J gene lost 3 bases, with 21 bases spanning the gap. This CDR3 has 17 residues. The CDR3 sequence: CASSPFPAGGSDYEQYF. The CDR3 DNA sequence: TGTGCCAGCTCACCCTTTCCAGCAGGGGGGTCGGACTACGAGCAGTACTTC.

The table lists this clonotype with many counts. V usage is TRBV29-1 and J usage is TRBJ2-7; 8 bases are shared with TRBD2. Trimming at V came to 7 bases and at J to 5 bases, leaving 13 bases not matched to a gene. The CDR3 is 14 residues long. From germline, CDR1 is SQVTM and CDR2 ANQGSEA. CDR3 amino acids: CSGRSGSVYNEQYF. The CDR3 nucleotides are TGCAGCGGCCGGAGCGGGAGCGTGTACAACGAGCAGTACTTC.

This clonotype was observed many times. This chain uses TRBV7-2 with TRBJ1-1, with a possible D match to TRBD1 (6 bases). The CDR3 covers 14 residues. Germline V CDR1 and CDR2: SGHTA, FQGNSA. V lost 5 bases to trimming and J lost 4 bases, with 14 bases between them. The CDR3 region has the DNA TGTGCCAGCAGCCCGAAAGGGGGGGTCACTGAAGCTTTCTTT. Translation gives CASSPKGGVTEAFF.

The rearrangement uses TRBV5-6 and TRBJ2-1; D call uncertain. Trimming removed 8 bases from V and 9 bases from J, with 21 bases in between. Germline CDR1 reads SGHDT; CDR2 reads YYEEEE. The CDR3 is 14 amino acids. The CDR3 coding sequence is TGTGCCAGGAGCCCCACGGTGTATCTCGGTGAGCAGTTCTTC. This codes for CARSPTVYLGEQFF.

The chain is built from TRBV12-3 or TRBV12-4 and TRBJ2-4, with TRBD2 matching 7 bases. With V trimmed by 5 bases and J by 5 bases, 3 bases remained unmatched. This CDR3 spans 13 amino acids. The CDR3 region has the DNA TGTGCCAGCAGTCGGGACTACCAAAACATTCAGTACTTC. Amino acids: CASSRDYQNIQYF.

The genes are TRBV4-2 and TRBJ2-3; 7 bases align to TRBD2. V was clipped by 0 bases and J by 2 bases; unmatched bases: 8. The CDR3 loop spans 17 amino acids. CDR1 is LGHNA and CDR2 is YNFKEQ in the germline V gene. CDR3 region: CASSQEAGAGFTDTQYF. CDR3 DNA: TGTGCCAGCAGCCAAGAGGCCGGAGCGGGGTTCACAGATACGCAGTATTTT.

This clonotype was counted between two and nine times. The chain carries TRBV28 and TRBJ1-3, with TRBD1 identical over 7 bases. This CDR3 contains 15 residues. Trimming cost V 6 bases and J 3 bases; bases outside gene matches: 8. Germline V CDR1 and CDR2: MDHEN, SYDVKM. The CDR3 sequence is CASRADRVDGNTIYF. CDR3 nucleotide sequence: TGTGCCAGCAGGGCTGACAGGGTGGATGGAAACACCATATATTTT.

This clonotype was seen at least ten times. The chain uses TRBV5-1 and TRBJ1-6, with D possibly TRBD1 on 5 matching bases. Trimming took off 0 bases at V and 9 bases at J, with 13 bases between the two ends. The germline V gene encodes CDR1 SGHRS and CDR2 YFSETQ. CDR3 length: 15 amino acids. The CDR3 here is CASSLVALTGSPLHF. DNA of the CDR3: TGCGCCAGCAGCTTGGTCGCACTTACAGGTTCACCCCTCCACTTT.

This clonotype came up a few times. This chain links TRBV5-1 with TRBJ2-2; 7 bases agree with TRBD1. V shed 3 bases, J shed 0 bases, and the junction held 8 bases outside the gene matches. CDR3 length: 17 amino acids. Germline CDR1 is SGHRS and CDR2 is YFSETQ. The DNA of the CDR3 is TGCGCCAGCAGCTCGGGACAGCAACCCGCGAACACCGGGGAGCTGTTTTTT. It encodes CASSSGQQPANTGELFF.

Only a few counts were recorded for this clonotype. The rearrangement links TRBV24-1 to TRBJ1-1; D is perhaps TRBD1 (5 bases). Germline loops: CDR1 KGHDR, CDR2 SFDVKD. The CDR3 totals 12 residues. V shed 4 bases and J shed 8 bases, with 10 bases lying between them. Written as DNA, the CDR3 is TGTGCCACCAGTGACGTGAGGGGAGAAGCTTTCTTT. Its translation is CATSDVRGEAFF.

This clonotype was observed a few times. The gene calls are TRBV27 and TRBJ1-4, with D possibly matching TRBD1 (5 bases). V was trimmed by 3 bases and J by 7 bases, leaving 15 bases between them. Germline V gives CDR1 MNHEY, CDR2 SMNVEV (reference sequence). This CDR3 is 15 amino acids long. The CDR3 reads CASSFSGRWGEKLFF. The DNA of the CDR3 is TGTGCCAGCAGTTTCTCGGGACGGTGGGGTGAAAAACTGTTTTTT.

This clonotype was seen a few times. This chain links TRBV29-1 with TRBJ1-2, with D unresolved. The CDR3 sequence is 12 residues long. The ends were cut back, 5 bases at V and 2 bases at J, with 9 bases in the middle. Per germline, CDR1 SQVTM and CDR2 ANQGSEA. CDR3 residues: CSVKSPNYGYTF. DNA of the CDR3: TGCAGCGTTAAGTCTCCCAACTATGGCTACACCTTC.

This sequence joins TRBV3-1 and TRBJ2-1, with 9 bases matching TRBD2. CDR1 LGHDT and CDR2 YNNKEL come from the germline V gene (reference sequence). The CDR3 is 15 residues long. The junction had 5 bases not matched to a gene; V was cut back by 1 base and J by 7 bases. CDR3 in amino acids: CASSQGTSAENEQFF. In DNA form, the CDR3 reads TGTGCCAGCAGCCAAGGGACTAGCGCGGAGAATGAGCAGTTCTTC.

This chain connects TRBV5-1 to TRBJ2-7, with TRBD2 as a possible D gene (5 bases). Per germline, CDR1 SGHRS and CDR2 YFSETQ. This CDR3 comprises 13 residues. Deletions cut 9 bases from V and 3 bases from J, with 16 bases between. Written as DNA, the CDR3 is TGCGCCACCTCCCAGTCGAGCGGCTACGAGCAGTACTTC. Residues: CATSQSSGYEQYF. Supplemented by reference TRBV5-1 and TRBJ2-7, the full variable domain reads KAGVTQTPRYLIKTRGQQVTLSCSPISGHRSVSWYQQTPGQGLQFLFEYFSETQRNKGNFPGRFSGRQFSNSRSEMNVSTLELGDSALYLCATSQSSGYEQYFGPGTRLTVT.

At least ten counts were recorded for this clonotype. This CDR3 is CSAPEGLAGGPYNEQFF. CDR3 DNA sequence: TGCAGTGCTCCTGAAGGACTAGCGGGAGGACCCTACAATGAGCAGTTCTTC. This chain uses TRBV20-1 with TRBJ2-1; 14 bases are a match to TRBD2. Unmatched junction bases numbered 8, after V lost 5 bases and J lost 2 bases. CDR3 length: 17 amino acids. Germline V gene sequence: CDR1 DFQATT, CDR2 SNEGSKA (reference sequence).

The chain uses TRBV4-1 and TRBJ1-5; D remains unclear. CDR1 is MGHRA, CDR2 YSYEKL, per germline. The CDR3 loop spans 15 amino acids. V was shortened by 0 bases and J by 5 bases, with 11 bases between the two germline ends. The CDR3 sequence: CASSQEGREDQPQHF. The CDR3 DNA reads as TGCGCCAGCAGCCAAGAGGGGAGAGAGGATCAGCCCCAGCATTTT.

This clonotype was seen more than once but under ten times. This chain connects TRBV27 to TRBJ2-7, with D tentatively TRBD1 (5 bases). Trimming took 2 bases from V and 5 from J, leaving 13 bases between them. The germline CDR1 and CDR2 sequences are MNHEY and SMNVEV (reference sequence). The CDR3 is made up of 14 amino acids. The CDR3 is CASSLRRVSDEQYF. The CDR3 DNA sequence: TGTGCCAGCAGTTTACGCAGGGTTTCCGACGAGCAGTACTTC.

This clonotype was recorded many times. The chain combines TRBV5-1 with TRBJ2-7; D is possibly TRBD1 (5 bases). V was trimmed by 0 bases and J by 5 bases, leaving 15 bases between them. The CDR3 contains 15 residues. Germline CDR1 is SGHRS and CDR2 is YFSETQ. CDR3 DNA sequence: TGCGCCAGCAGCTTGGCCGACAGTGGGTTTAACGAGCAGTACTTC. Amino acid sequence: CASSLADSGFNEQYF.

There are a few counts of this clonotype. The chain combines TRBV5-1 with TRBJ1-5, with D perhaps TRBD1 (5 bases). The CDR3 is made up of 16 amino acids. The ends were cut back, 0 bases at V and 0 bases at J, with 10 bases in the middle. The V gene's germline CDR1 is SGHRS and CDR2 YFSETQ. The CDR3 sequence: CASSLGAGNSNQPQHF. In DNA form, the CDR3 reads TGCGCCAGCAGCTTGGGGGCAGGGAATAGCAATCAGCCCCAGCATTTT.

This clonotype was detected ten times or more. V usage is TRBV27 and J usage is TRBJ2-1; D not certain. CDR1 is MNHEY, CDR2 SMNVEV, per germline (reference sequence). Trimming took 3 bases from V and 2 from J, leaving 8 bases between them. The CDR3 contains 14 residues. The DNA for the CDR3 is TGTGCCAGCAGTTTTAGTTTACCCTACAATGAGCAGTTCTTC. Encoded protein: CASSFSLPYNEQFF.

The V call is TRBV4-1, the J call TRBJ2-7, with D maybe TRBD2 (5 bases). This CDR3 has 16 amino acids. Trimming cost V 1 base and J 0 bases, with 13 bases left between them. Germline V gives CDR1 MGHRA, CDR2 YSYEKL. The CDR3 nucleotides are TGCGCCAGCAGCCAAGGGAACGGACTCAGCTCCTACGAGCAGTACTTC. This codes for CASSQGNGLSSYEQYF.

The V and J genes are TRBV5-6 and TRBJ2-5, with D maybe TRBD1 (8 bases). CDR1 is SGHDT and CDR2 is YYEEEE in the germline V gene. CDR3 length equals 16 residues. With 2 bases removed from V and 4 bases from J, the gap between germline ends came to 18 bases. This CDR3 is CASSFGQGGIRETQYF. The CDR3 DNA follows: TGTGCCAGCAGCTTCGGACAGGGAGGGATCCGAGAGACCCAGTACTTC.

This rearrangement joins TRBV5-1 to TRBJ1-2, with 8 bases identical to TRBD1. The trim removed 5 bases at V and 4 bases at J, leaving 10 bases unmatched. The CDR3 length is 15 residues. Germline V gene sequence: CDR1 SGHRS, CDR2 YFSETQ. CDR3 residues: CASSRRTGLGYGYTF. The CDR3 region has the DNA TGCGCCAGCAGTCGTCGGACAGGGTTAGGCTATGGCTACACCTTC.

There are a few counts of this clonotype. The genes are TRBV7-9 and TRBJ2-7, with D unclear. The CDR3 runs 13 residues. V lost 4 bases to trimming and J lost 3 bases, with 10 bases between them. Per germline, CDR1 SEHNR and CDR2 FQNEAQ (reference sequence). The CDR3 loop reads CASSSSGHYEQYF. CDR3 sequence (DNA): TGTGCCAGCAGCTCATCAGGTCACTACGAGCAGTACTTC.